This is a list of T cell receptor beta chains from one sample in a study of T cells in Graves' hyperthyroidism and ophthalmopathy. TCRdb processed the multiplex PCR reads anew with MiXCR; each CDR3 protein has one entry. The sample holds 730,000 or so distinct CDR3 sequences, around 19% seen once. The sequenced material came from blood. The receptor set was obtained from a woman between 45 and 65 years old with Graves' hyperthyroidism that later progressed to Graves' ophthalmopathy. The CDR3 runs from the conserved cysteine through the conserved F or W. D genes are given only for firm matches. The size entry is marked missing in some rows and otherwise reads once, few, many or a size class.

V gene: TRBV2
J gene: TRBJ1-4
D gene: NA
CDR3 length: 14
clone size: few
CDR3 protein: CASNIGAQNEKLFF
CDR3 DNA: TGTGCCAGCAATATCGGGGCACAGAATGAAAAACTGTTTTTT

V gene: TRBV7-6
J gene: TRBJ2-1
D gene: TRBD2
CDR3 length: 15
clone size: few
CDR3 protein: CASSAASGGEGEQFF
CDR3 DNA: TGTGCCAGCAGCGCAGCTAGCGGGGGGGAGGGCGAGCAGTTCTTC

V gene: TRBV6-1
J gene: TRBJ2-3
D gene: TRBD1
CDR3 length: 15
clone size: NA
CDR3 protein: CASSETGGGTDTQYF
CDR3 DNA: TGTGCCAGCAGTGAGACAGGGGGGGGCACAGATACGCAGTATTTT

V gene: TRBV7-9
J gene: TRBJ1-4
D gene: NA
CDR3 length: 15
clone size: NA
CDR3 protein: CASSLGPVPNEKLFF
CDR3 DNA: TGTGCCAGCAGCTTAGGGCCAGTACCGAATGAAAAACTGTTTTTT

V gene: TRBV4-2
J gene: TRBJ2-2
D gene: TRBD2
CDR3 length: 18
clone size: NA
CDR3 protein: CASSQDNLAGVHTGELFF
CDR3 DNA: TGTGCCAGCAGCCAAGATAATCTAGCGGGGGTGCATACCGGGGAGCTGTTTTTT

V gene: TRBV20-1
J gene: TRBJ1-1
D gene: TRBD1
CDR3 length: 13
clone size: many
CDR3 protein: CSARMAGGTEAFF
CDR3 DNA: TGCAGTGCTAGAATGGCAGGGGGCACTGAAGCTTTCTTT

V gene: TRBV12-3/TRBV12-4
J gene: TRBJ2-5
D gene: NA
CDR3 length: 12
clone size: many
CDR3 protein: CASSLSRETQYF
CDR3 DNA: TGTGCCAGCAGTTTATCACGGGAGACCCAGTACTTC

V gene: TRBV11-2
J gene: TRBJ2-5
D gene: TRBD2
CDR3 length: 15
clone size: many
CDR3 protein: CASSLVYGGEETQYF
CDR3 DNA: TGTGCCAGCAGCTTAGTTTACGGGGGGGAAGAGACCCAGTACTTC

V gene: TRBV2
J gene: TRBJ1-2
D gene: NA
CDR3 length: 12
clone size: NA
CDR3 protein: CASATSGSGYTF
CDR3 DNA: TGTGCCAGCGCAACATCAGGCTCCGGCTACACCTTC

V gene: TRBV19
J gene: TRBJ1-5
D gene: NA
CDR3 length: 15
clone size: NA
CDR3 protein: CASSIDWDGNQPQHF
CDR3 DNA: TGTGCCAGTAGTATAGATTGGGACGGCAATCAGCCCCAGCATTTT

V gene: TRBV20-1
J gene: TRBJ1-5
D gene: NA
CDR3 length: 16
clone size: NA
CDR3 protein: CSARDLRGVSNQPQHF
CDR3 DNA: TGCAGTGCTAGAGATCTGCGGGGCGTGAGCAATCAGCCCCAGCATTTT

V gene: TRBV14
J gene: TRBJ2-1
D gene: NA
CDR3 length: 15
clone size: few
CDR3 protein: CASSQQGSTRNEQFF
CDR3 DNA: TGTGCCAGCAGCCAACAGGGTTCTACGCGCAATGAGCAGTTCTTC

V gene: TRBV5-1
J gene: TRBJ2-1
D gene: TRBD1
CDR3 length: 18
clone size: few
CDR3 protein: CASSPGQGWGGGYNEQFF
CDR3 DNA: TGCGCCAGCAGCCCCGGACAGGGTTGGGGTGGGGGATACAATGAGCAGTTCTTC

V gene: TRBV3-1
J gene: TRBJ1-2
D gene: NA
CDR3 length: 13
clone size: few
CDR3 protein: CASSQGPAGALTF
CDR3 DNA: TGTGCCAGCAGCCAAGGTCCAGCAGGGGCTTTAACCTTC

V gene: TRBV5-1
J gene: TRBJ2-7
D gene: TRBD2
CDR3 length: 14
clone size: many
CDR3 protein: CASSGRAGSHEQYF
CDR3 DNA: TGCGCCAGCAGCGGGAGGGCAGGGTCCCACGAGCAGTACTTC

V gene: TRBV5-1
J gene: TRBJ1-2
D gene: NA
CDR3 length: 15
clone size: NA
CDR3 protein: CASRIGIGTYYGYTF
CDR3 DNA: TGCGCCAGCAGGATCGGGATAGGGACCTACTATGGCTACACCTTC

V gene: TRBV9
J gene: TRBJ1-4
D gene: NA
CDR3 length: 15
clone size: NA
CDR3 protein: CASSVRMGTNEKLFF
CDR3 DNA: TGTGCCAGCAGCGTCAGGATGGGGACTAATGAAAAACTGTTTTTT

V gene: TRBV7-6
J gene: TRBJ2-1
D gene: TRBD1
CDR3 length: 13
clone size: few
CDR3 protein: CASSRQGDDEQFF
CDR3 DNA: TGTGCCAGCAGCAGACAGGGGGATGATGAGCAGTTCTTC

V gene: TRBV20-1
J gene: TRBJ2-7
D gene: NA
CDR3 length: 11
clone size: many
CDR3 protein: CRADTIYEQYF
CDR3 DNA: TGCAGAGCCGACACCATCTACGAGCAGTACTTC

V gene: TRBV7-3
J gene: TRBJ1-5
D gene: NA
CDR3 length: 16
clone size: NA
CDR3 protein: CASSINPGQSNQPQHF
CDR3 DNA: TGTGCCAGCAGCATCAATCCGGGGCAAAGCAATCAGCCCCAGCATTTT

V gene: TRBV3-1
J gene: TRBJ2-5
D gene: NA
CDR3 length: 15
clone size: many
CDR3 protein: CASSLPGHLQETQYF
CDR3 DNA: TGTGCCAGCAGCCTTCCGGGACATCTCCAAGAGACCCAGTACTTC

V gene: TRBV6-2/TRBV6-3
J gene: TRBJ1-1
D gene: NA
CDR3 length: 13
clone size: many
CDR3 protein: CASSYVRVSEAFF
CDR3 DNA: TGTGCCAGCAGTTACGTAAGGGTTTCTGAAGCTTTCTTT

V gene: TRBV19
J gene: TRBJ2-5
D gene: NA
CDR3 length: 16
clone size: NA
CDR3 protein: CASNAQGRDSQETQYF
CDR3 DNA: TGTGCCAGTAATGCCCAGGGGCGGGACAGCCAAGAGACCCAGTACTTC

V gene: TRBV20-1
J gene: TRBJ2-3
D gene: NA
CDR3 length: 10
clone size: few
CDR3 protein: CSARYRVEYF
CDR3 DNA: TGCAGTGCTAGGTACAGGGTGGAGTATTTT

V gene: TRBV6-1
J gene: TRBJ1-5
D gene: NA
CDR3 length: 17
clone size: many
CDR3 protein: CASSGLQGLGYNQPQHF
CDR3 DNA: TGTGCCAGCAGTGGTCTACAGGGTCTTGGGTACAATCAGCCCCAGCATTTT

V gene: TRBV12-3/TRBV12-4
J gene: TRBJ1-2
D gene: NA
CDR3 length: 16
clone size: many
CDR3 protein: CASNPMGVGANYGYTF
CDR3 DNA: TGTGCCAGCAATCCTATGGGGGTAGGGGCTAACTATGGCTACACCTTC

V gene: TRBV19
J gene: TRBJ1-2
D gene: NA
CDR3 length: 15
clone size: few
CDR3 protein: CASRTSGGAIYGYTF
CDR3 DNA: TGTGCCAGTAGGACGTCGGGCGGAGCTATCTATGGCTACACCTTC